A single sample is the source of the 22 T cell receptor beta chains below, sequenced in a study of cytomegalovirus exposure and HLA in healthy donors. Vbeta (60) and Jbeta (13) primers were used in the PCR. Repertoires were generated with immunoSEQ multiplex PCR, while TCRdb's copy carries only in-frame clones and drops some. The sample carries around 150,000 clones, around four fifths recorded once. Material: PBMCs. The receptors were sampled from a girl aged 2 to 10 in good health and CMV-seropositive.

This clone appeared a few times. The chain uses TRBV5-5 and TRBJ2-1; no clear D gene. The CDR3 loop spans 13 amino acids. Per the germline V gene, CDR1 is SGHKS and CDR2 is YYEKEE (reference sequence). V dropped 0 bases and J dropped 7 bases, with 8 bases sitting between them. CDR3: CASSLEAPNEQFF. The CDR3 DNA follows: TGTGCCAGCAGCTTGGAAGCGCCTAATGAGCAGTTCTTC.

J is TRBJ2-3 and V is TRBV11-1; TRBD2 agrees at 8 bases. Trimming at V came to 1 base and at J to 9 bases, leaving 12 bases not matched to a gene. CDR1 and CDR2 from the germline V gene are SGHAT and FQDESV (reference sequence). CDR3 length equals 16 residues. CDR3 nucleotides: TGTGCCAGCAGCTTAGATCCGGGACTAGAGTCAAAGACGCAGTATTTT. Amino acids: CASSLDPGLESKTQYF.

This chain's CDR3 is CASSGEVAGVFFNEQFF. For the CDR3, the DNA is TGTGCCAGCAGCGGCGAGGTAGCGGGAGTCTTTTTCAATGAGCAGTTCTTC. The chain joins TRBV7-2 to TRBJ2-1; 9 nucleotides line up with TRBD2. V lost 5 bases and J lost 6; bases outside the gene matches: 14. Germline V lookup: CDR1 SGHTA, CDR2 FQGNSA. This CDR3 contains 17 residues.

The rearrangement joins TRBV9 to TRBJ2-6; a weak D match, TRBD2 (5 bases). Germline assignment: CDR1 SGDLS and CDR2 YYNGEE. The CDR3 covers 17 residues. V lost 0 bases and J 1 base, leaving 11 bases between the germline ends. The CDR3 region is CASSVVPGISGANVLTF. The CDR3 DNA reads as TGTGCCAGCAGCGTAGTGCCGGGAATATCTGGGGCCAACGTCCTGACTTTC.

There are a few counts of this clone. The CDR3 nucleotides are TGTGCCAGCAGTCCCCCCACAGGTCTTGGAAACACCATATATTTT. Translating gives CASSPPTGLGNTIYF. The V gene is TRBV28, the J gene TRBJ1-3, with D possibly being TRBD1 (5 bases). V was shortened by 5 bases and J by 3 bases, with 14 bases between the two germline ends. CDR3 length equals 15 residues. Germline CDR1 reads MDHEN; CDR2 reads SYDVKM.

Here the CDR3 reads CASGQAGGYGYTF. The CDR3 DNA sequence: TGTGCCAGCGGCCAGGCGGGGGGGTATGGCTACACCTTC. The chain couples TRBV6-1 to TRBJ1-2; possible D gene TRBD1, 5 bases. CDR1 is MNHNS, CDR2 SASEGT, per germline. The CDR3 is 13 residues long. V shed 8 bases and J shed 5 bases, with 15 bases lying between them.

This chain joins TRBV11-1 and TRBJ2-3; D is ambiguous. The CDR3 totals 14 residues. The V gene lost 5 bases and the J gene lost 1 base, with 10 bases spanning the gap. Looked up from germline, CDR1 is SGHAT and CDR2 is FQDESV (reference sequence). The CDR3, as DNA: TGTGCCAGCAGCCGACTTACCCGCACAGATACGCAGTATTTT. The encoded protein is CASSRLTRTDTQYF. Filled out from reference TRBV11-1 and TRBJ2-3, the complete variable domain reads EAEVAQSPRYKITEKSQAVAFWCDPISGHATLYWYRQILGQGPELLVQFQDESVVDDSQLPKDRFSAERLKGVDSTLKIQPAELGDSAMYLCASSRLTRTDTQYFGPGTRLTVL.

The chain recombines TRBV30 with TRBJ2-5, with D unresolved. Germline V gene lookup returns CDR1 GTSNPN and CDR2 SVGIG (reference sequence). The CDR3 has 13 residues. V was cut by 0 bases and J by 7 bases, with 12 bases left in between. The CDR3, as DNA: TGTGCCTGGAGTGTACTTTTTCCAGGGACCCAGTACTTC. The encoded protein is CAWSVLFPGTQYF.

This clone was seen just once. The CDR3 spells CASSLEGGTEAFF. Here the CDR3 DNA reads TGTGCCAGCAGCTTGGAGGGAGGGACTGAAGCTTTCTTT. V gene TRBV5-7 combines with J gene TRBJ1-1; D call uncertain. TRBV5-7 is an open reading frame whose function is uncertain. V lost 0 bases to trimming and J lost 5 bases, with 8 bases between them. The CDR3 totals 13 residues.

The rearrangement joins TRBV29-1 to TRBJ1-3, with D perhaps matching TRBD1 (6 bases). The CDR3 runs to 14 residues. Trimming pared 7 bases from V and 4 bases from J, leaving 17 bases between. Germline V CDR1 and CDR2: SQVTM, ANQGSEA. The CDR3 is CSARLQGRGNTIYF. In DNA, the CDR3 is TGCAGCGCCCGTCTACAGGGCCGAGGAAACACCATATATTTT.

The chain carries TRBV4-1 and TRBJ2-7; 12 bases match TRBD2. The germline V gene has CDR1 MGHRA and CDR2 YSYEKL. The V segment lost 6 bases and the J segment 5 bases; nucleotides outside the gene matches: 11. The CDR3 contains 16 residues. The CDR3 loop is CASRLTGASGRDEQYF. The DNA of the CDR3 is TGCGCCAGCAGACTAACCGGAGCTAGCGGGAGGGACGAGCAGTACTTC.

This chain links TRBV5-1 with TRBJ1-5, with 9 bases lining up with TRBD1. V lost 0 bases, J lost 7 bases, and 5 bases stayed unmatched. The CDR3 sequence is 15 residues long. Per the germline V gene, CDR1 is SGHRS and CDR2 is YFSETQ. This chain's CDR3 is CASSLGGTGSQPQHF. The CDR3 region has the DNA TGCGCCAGCAGCTTGGGGGGGACAGGGAGCCAGCCCCAGCATTTT. Complete variable domain (other parts from reference TRBV5-1 and TRBJ1-5): KAGVTQTPRYLIKTRGQQVTLSCSPISGHRSVSWYQQTPGQGLQFLFEYFSETQRNKGNFPGRFSGRQFSNSRSEMNVSTLELGDSALYLCASSLGGTGSQPQHFGDGTRLSIL.

This clone occurred a few times. V usage is TRBV5-4 and J usage is TRBJ2-5, with TRBD2 matching over 9 bases. The V gene end was trimmed by 0 bases and the J gene end by 5 bases; junction bases not matched to a gene: 5. CDR3 length: 15 residues. CDR1 and CDR2 from the germline V gene are SGHNT and YYREEE (reference sequence). CDR3 nucleotide sequence: TGTGCCAGCAGCTTGGGGGGGAGCGGGGGGGAGACCCAGTACTTC. Translating it yields CASSLGGSGGETQYF. The full variable domain, rest sourced from reference TRBV5-4 and TRBJ2-5, is ETGVTQSPTHLIKTRGQQVTLRCSSQSGHNTVSWYQQALGQGPQFIFQYYREEENGRGNFPPRFSGLQFPNYSSELNVNALELDDSALYLCASSLGGSGGETQYFGPGTRLLVL.

This rearrangement joins TRBV6-5 to TRBJ1-1, with D uncertain. The germline gives CDR1 MNHEY, CDR2 SVGAGI. The ends were cut back, 0 bases at V and 9 bases at J, with 14 bases in the middle. The length of the CDR3 is 14 residues. Written as DNA, the CDR3 is TGTGCCAGCAGTTACTCACAGTCTAAAGAGCAAGCTTTCTTT. It translates to CASSYSQSKEQAFF.

This clone showed up just once. In DNA, the CDR3 is TGTGCCAGCAGCATGCTAAGCCCCCCCAATGAAAAACTGTTTTTT. Its translation: CASSMLSPPNEKLFF. The V gene is TRBV28, the J gene TRBJ1-4; D is undetermined. V shed 6 bases and J shed 5 bases, with 16 bases lying between them. Per germline, CDR1 MDHEN and CDR2 SYDVKM. This CDR3 has 15 amino acids.

V usage is TRBV5-1 and J usage is TRBJ2-1; 10 bases line up with TRBD1. This CDR3 is 16 amino acids long. Germline loops: CDR1 SGHRS, CDR2 YFSETQ. V trimming: 3 bases; J trimming: 3 bases; junction bases outside the gene matches: 6. The CDR3 is CASSSGQGVHYNEQFF. The CDR3, as DNA: TGCGCCAGCAGCTCCGGACAGGGGGTCCACTACAATGAGCAGTTCTTC.

The chain employs TRBV7-9 and TRBJ2-3, with D uncertain. Germline V gives CDR1 SEHNR, CDR2 FQNEAQ (reference sequence). The CDR3 runs 15 residues. Trimming shortened V by 3 bases and J by 0 bases, and 10 bases separated the two germline ends. CDR3 nucleotide sequence: TGTGCCAGCAGCTTTCTTTCGGAGAGCACAGATACGCAGTATTTT. Protein sequence: CASSFLSESTDTQYF.

This chain uses TRBV28 with TRBJ2-3, with 7 bases fitting TRBD2. This CDR3 has 14 residues. Germline trimming cut 6 bases from V and 2 bases from J; bases unmatched to any gene: 5. CDR1 MDHEN and CDR2 SYDVKM come from the germline V gene. CDR3 nucleotide sequence: TGTGCCAGCAGCGTAAGGGACTACACAGATACGCAGTATTTT. It yields the protein CASSVRDYTDTQYF.

The chain employs TRBV23-1 and TRBJ2-1; tentatively, D is TRBD1 (6 bases). TRBV23-1 is an ORF for which the function is uncertain. CDR3 size: 18 residues. Trimming took 0 bases from V and 4 from J, leaving 19 bases between them. The CDR3 nucleotides are TGCGCCAGCAGTCAATCCTGGTTTTTGGACAGAGATTACAATGAGCAGTTCTTC. Translation: CASSQSWFLDRDYNEQFF.

The chain links TRBV5-4 to TRBJ1-4; 7 positions match TRBD1. The junction had 7 bases not matched to a gene; V was cut back by 3 bases and J by 8 bases. The length of the CDR3 is 14 residues. Germline CDR1 is SGHNT and CDR2 is YYREEE (reference sequence). CDR3: CASSSGQPGEKLFF. The CDR3 DNA is TGTGCCAGCAGCTCGGGACAGCCTGGGGAAAAACTGTTTTTT.

This chain links TRBV27 with TRBJ2-5; D unresolved. Germline V gene lookup returns CDR1 MNHEY and CDR2 SMNVEV (reference sequence). Deletions cut 6 bases from V and 2 bases from J, with 10 bases between. The CDR3 runs to 13 residues. The DNA of the CDR3 is TGTGCCAGCAGCAGACTGGAACAAGAGACCCAGTACTTC. Translation: CASSRLEQETQYF.

The chain couples TRBV4-2 to TRBJ2-1, with 10 bases identical to TRBD2. Germline CDR1 LGHNA, CDR2 YNFKEQ. Trimming cost V 6 bases and J 4 bases; bases outside gene matches: 12. The CDR3 has 17 residues. CDR3 loop: CASRPQGLAGDYNEQFF. CDR3 nucleotides: TGTGCCAGCAGACCCCAGGGGCTAGCGGGGGATTACAATGAGCAGTTCTTC.